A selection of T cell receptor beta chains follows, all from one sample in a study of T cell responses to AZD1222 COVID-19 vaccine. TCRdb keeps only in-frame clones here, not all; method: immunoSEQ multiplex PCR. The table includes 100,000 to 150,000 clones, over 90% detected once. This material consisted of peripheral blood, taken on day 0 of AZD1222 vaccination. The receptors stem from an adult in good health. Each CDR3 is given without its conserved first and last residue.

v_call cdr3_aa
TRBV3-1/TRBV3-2 ASSQDIDYEQY
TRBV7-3 ASSKGSSTDTQY
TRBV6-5 ASSFRESAYEQY
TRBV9 ASSVMTSGTDTQY
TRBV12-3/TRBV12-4 ASSSDRINEQF
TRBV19 ASSIGTASGANVLT
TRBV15 ATSREISRYEQY
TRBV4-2 ASSQPLDGATEAF
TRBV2 ASRERQNLYGYT
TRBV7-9 ASSLDLDPDTQY
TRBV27 ASSYRDRDGYT
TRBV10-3 AIAGTGGTGELF
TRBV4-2 ASSQEALAGAGNTQY
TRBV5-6 ASSGPAVIYGYT
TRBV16 ASSPSHAGGYGYT
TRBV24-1 ATSDAGRMVGGYT
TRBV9 ASSPPGATGDKF
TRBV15 ATSRDIQGAVTGELF
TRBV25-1 ASSAGWRAEAF
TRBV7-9 ASSLGQGGGGELF
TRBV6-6 ASSFSLSYEQY
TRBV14 ASSQVAFGGIYEQY
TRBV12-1 ASSSGQGGEKLF
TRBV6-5 ASQKAGGDETEQY
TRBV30 AWTTGTGFNSPLH
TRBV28 ASYRLGAGNTIY
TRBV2 ASREGLYEQY
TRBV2 ASSVEDRTYEQY
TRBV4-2 ASSQDPPGLAVTDTQY
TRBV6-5 ASSFFRQGETQY
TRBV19 ASTRDRGNSPLH
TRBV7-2 ASSSTGRETQY
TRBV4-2 ASSQVKANTEAF
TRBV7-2 ASSPARVNQPQH
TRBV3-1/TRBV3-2 ASSSYDTFYGYT
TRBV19 ASSKRPSAGYPYEQY
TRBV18 ASSSTQTSTYEQY